These 24 T cell receptor beta chains were sequenced from one sample in a study of T cell changes during pregnancy in multiple sclerosis. Clones were sequenced by immunoSEQ multiplex PCR, and TCRdb holds only the in-frame ones, with some missing. The sample consists of more than 50,000 clones, roughly 94% of them appearing once. The source was CD8+ T cells from peripheral blood mononuclear cells, collected after pregnancy. The origin of the receptors is a female donor with multiple sclerosis, enrolled in a pregnancy study.

This sequence joins TRBV6-1 and TRBJ2-1; possible D gene TRBD1, 5 bases. Trimming pared 8 bases from V and 5 bases from J, leaving 16 bases between. CDR1 and CDR2 from the germline V gene are MNHNS and SASEGT. CDR3 length: 14 residues. CDR3 bases: TGTGCCAGCCTTAACGTAGGGGCGGACAATGAGCAGTTCTTC. This sequence encodes CASLNVGADNEQFF.

This chain connects TRBV27 to TRBJ2-7; 10 bases fit TRBD2. CDR1 MNHEY and CDR2 SMNVEV come from the germline V gene (reference sequence). This CDR3 has 18 residues. V was pared by 4 bases and J by 1 base, with 13 bases of the junction left unmatched. CDR3 sequence: CASSSPPPLAGASYEQYF. As DNA, the CDR3 is TGTGCCAGCAGTTCCCCCCCTCCGCTAGCGGGAGCATCCTACGAGCAGTACTTC.

The chain recombines TRBV7-8 with TRBJ2-3; 9 bases align to TRBD1. This CDR3 has 19 residues. Germline V CDR1 and CDR2: SGHVS, FQNEAQ. V was clipped by 1 base and J by 2 bases; unmatched bases: 13. The CDR3 nucleotides are TGTGCCAGCAGCTTAGACAGGGGGCGCTTGGTTAGCTACACAGATACGCAGTATTTT. Its protein product is CASSLDRGRLVSYTDTQYF.

The chain combines TRBV19 with TRBJ2-4; TRBD2 is a possible D gene (5 bases). The V and J ends lost 6 bases and 1 base respectively, with 16 bases between them. Germline-derived CDR1 and CDR2 are LNHDA and SQIVND (reference sequence). This CDR3 comprises 16 residues. CDR3 DNA: TGTGCCAGTAGCATGACAAAAACTAGGGCCAAAAACATTCAGTACTTC. Residues: CASSMTKTRAKNIQYF.

This clone has only a few counts. The gene calls are TRBV10-3 and TRBJ2-1; TRBD2 is a possible D gene (6 bases). V dropped 0 bases and J dropped 4 bases, with 13 bases sitting between them. The germline CDR1 and CDR2 sequences are ENHRY and SYGVKD. The CDR3 is made up of 16 amino acids. The CDR3 DNA is TGTGCCATCAGTGAGTCGATGAGCGGGTCTTACAATGAGCAGTTCTTC. Translated, it gives CAISESMSGSYNEQFF.

The chain recombines TRBV7-3 with TRBJ2-2; no clear D gene. This CDR3 is built from 12 residues. Looked up from germline, CDR1 is SGHTA and CDR2 is FQGTGA. Deletions cut 4 bases from V and 2 bases from J, with 2 bases between. For the CDR3, the DNA is TGTGCCAGCAGCTCTAACACCGGGGAGCTGTTTTTT. It yields the protein CASSSNTGELFF.

The chain has TRBV21-1 and TRBJ2-7; TRBD2 is taken as the D call from the table, unchecked against the DNA. TRBV21-1 is recorded as a pseudogene. CDR3 length: 17 amino acids. This CDR3 reads CASSKERKREYWYEQYF. The CDR3 coding sequence is TGTGCCAGCAGCAAAGAGAGGAAGCGGGAATATTGGTACGAGCAGTACTTC.

This clone was seen just once. The V gene is TRBV7-9, the J gene TRBJ2-1, with D maybe TRBD2 (6 bases). The V end lost 1 base, the J end lost 9 bases, and 10 bases lay between the germline ends. Germline CDR1 is SEHNR and CDR2 is FQNEAQ (reference sequence). This CDR3 spans 13 amino acids. The DNA of the CDR3 is TGTGCCAGCAGCTTAGGATCCGGGGGTGAGCAGTTCTTC. Its translation: CASSLGSGGEQFF.

The chain combines TRBV13 with TRBJ1-1; a possible D gene is TRBD1 (6 bases). Germline V gene sequence: CDR1 PRHDT, CDR2 FYEKMQ (reference sequence). Trimming took off 0 bases at V and 11 bases at J, with 19 bases between the two ends. CDR3 size: 15 residues. CDR3 coding DNA: TGTGCCAGCAGCTTAGGCCAATCGGGGGGCCAATGGGCTTTCTTT. This encodes CASSLGQSGGQWAFF.

The chain recombines TRBV4-2 with TRBJ1-3; 8 bases agree with TRBD1. Losses at the gene ends were 0 bases for V and 2 bases for J; bases not matched to a gene: 3. This CDR3 spans 16 amino acids. Per germline, CDR1 LGHNA and CDR2 YNFKEQ. The CDR3 DNA reads TGTGCCAGCAGCCAAGAAGACAGGGGCACTGGAAACACCATATATTTT. Translating it yields CASSQEDRGTGNTIYF.

Of note for this clone: Mismatch with germline at one junction end may stem from a read error. The V and J genes are TRBV13 and TRBJ2-7; 13 bases fit TRBD2. The CDR3 has 15 residues. CDR1 and CDR2 (germline): PRHDT, FYEKMQ (reference sequence). CDR3 coding DNA: TGTGCCAGCAGCCTAGGACTAGCGGGAGTCTCCGAGCAGTACTTC. Protein sequence: CASSLGLAGVSEQYF. The variable domain in full, completed from reference TRBV13 and TRBJ2-7, reads AAGVIQSPRHLIKEKRETATLKCYPIPRHDTVYWYQQGPGQDPQFLISFYEKMQSDKGSIPDRFSAQQFSDYHSELNMSSLELGDSALYFCASSLGLAGVSEQYFGPGTRLTVT.

The V call is TRBV19, the J call TRBJ2-7, with 9 bases lining up with TRBD1. V shed 1 base and J 4 bases; nucleotides not matched to a gene: 5. The germline V gene encodes CDR1 LNHDA and CDR2 SQIVND (reference sequence). The length of the CDR3 is 15 residues. In DNA form, the CDR3 reads TGTGCCAGTAGTATAGGGACAGGGGTTGGGTACGAGCAGTACTTC. Residues: CASSIGTGVGYEQYF.

This chain links TRBV28 with TRBJ2-3, with 9 bases lining up with TRBD2. The V gene end was trimmed by 4 bases and the J gene end by 3 bases; junction bases not matched to a gene: 11. Germline-derived CDR1 and CDR2 are MDHEN and SYDVKM. The CDR3 spans 17 residues. For the CDR3, the DNA is TGTGCCAGCAGTTCGCCTCGACTAGCGGTGGTTACAGATACGCAGTATTTT. It specifies CASSSPRLAVVTDTQYF.

In this sample, this clone turned up once. The chain recombines TRBV2 with TRBJ1-2; 7 nucleotides match TRBD1. The V and J ends lost 5 bases and 2 bases, in that order; junction bases with no gene match: 8. Germline lookup yields CDR1 SNHLY and CDR2 FYNNEI. There are 15 residues in the CDR3. The CDR3 nucleotides read TGTGCCAGCAGTTACACCGGGACAGTCAACTATGGCTACACCTTC. Amino acids: CASSYTGTVNYGYTF.

The chain uses TRBV27 and TRBJ2-7; 8 bases line up with TRBD2. Germline CDR1 MNHEY, CDR2 SMNVEV (reference sequence). Losses at the gene ends were 6 bases for V and 3 bases for J; bases not matched to a gene: 7. This CDR3 has 14 residues. The CDR3 loop reads CASSPGTRIYEQYF. The CDR3 DNA is TGTGCCAGCAGCCCCGGGACTAGAATCTACGAGCAGTACTTC.

The V gene is TRBV5-4, the J gene TRBJ2-7; TRBD1 aligns across 10 bases. V shed 0 bases and J 1 base; nucleotides not matched to a gene: 7. The germline gives CDR1 SGHNT, CDR2 YYREEE (reference sequence). CDR3 size: 17 residues. The CDR3 nucleotides are TGTGCCAGCAGCTTGGCCGGGACAGGGGCTGGGTCCTACGAGCAGTACTTC. This gives the protein CASSLAGTGAGSYEQYF.

CDR3 DNA sequence: TGTGCCAGTAGTATGGGGGGAGGTGATGGCTACACCTTC. Its translation: CASSMGGGDGYTF. This chain uses TRBV19 with TRBJ1-2; the D gene is possibly TRBD1 (5 bases). Trimming pared 3 bases from V and 6 bases from J, leaving 11 bases between. Germline-derived CDR1 and CDR2 are LNHDA and SQIVND (reference sequence). The CDR3 has 13 residues. Full variable domain (outside the CDR3, taken from reference TRBV19 and TRBJ1-2): DGGITQSPKYLFRKEGQNVTLSCEQNLNHDAMYWYRQDPGQGLRLIYYSQIVNDFQKGDIAEGYSVSREKKESFPLTVTSAQKNPTAFYLCASSMGGGDGYTFGSGTRLTVV.

The chain uses TRBV7-8 and TRBJ2-7; 7 nucleotides line up with TRBD1. CDR1 SGHVS and CDR2 FQNEAQ come from the germline V gene. Unmatched junction bases numbered 8, after V lost 4 bases and J lost 2 bases. This CDR3 has 15 residues. The DNA of the CDR3 is TGTGCCAGCAGCTCCCAGGGACAGTGGACCTACGAGCAGTACTTC. Translation: CASSSQGQWTYEQYF.

This clone was seen once. V is TRBV29-1 and J is TRBJ2-1; D uncertain. This CDR3 has 10 amino acids. CDR1 is SQVTM and CDR2 is ANQGSEA in the germline V gene. Trimming stripped 7 bases from V and 6 bases from J, with 7 bases between. CDR3 in amino acids: CSAVVNEQFF. The DNA of the CDR3 is TGCAGCGCGGTAGTCAATGAGCAGTTCTTC.

The chain couples TRBV9 to TRBJ1-5; TRBD1 matches at 7 bases. Germline V gene lookup returns CDR1 SGDLS and CDR2 YYNGEE. The CDR3 spans 14 residues. With V trimmed by 5 bases and J by 2 bases, 4 bases remained unmatched. The CDR3: CASSATGGNQPQHF. The CDR3 DNA is TGTGCCAGCAGTGCTACAGGGGGCAATCAGCCCCAGCATTTT.

This chain connects TRBV27 to TRBJ2-7; D is possibly TRBD1 (7 bases). V lost 7 bases, J lost 2 bases, and 18 bases lay in between. Germline values: CDR1 MNHEY, CDR2 SMNVEV (reference sequence). The CDR3 contains 15 residues. The CDR3 DNA reads TGTGCCAGCATGGGGGGATCGACAGGGACCTACGAGCAGTACTTC. Encoded protein: CASMGGSTGTYEQYF.

V gene TRBV4-1 combines with J gene TRBJ2-7; possibly TRBD1 for D (5 bases). The ends were cut back, 0 bases at V and 4 bases at J, with 16 bases in the middle. This CDR3 contains 16 residues. CDR1 MGHRA and CDR2 YSYEKL come from the germline V gene. Here the CDR3 reads CASSQDLGPPQYEQYF. In nucleotides, the CDR3 is TGCGCCAGCAGCCAAGATTTGGGGCCTCCTCAGTACGAGCAGTACTTC.

This rearrangement joins TRBV5-8 to TRBJ2-1; 12 bases match TRBD2. There are 16 residues in the CDR3. Trimming took 0 bases from V and 4 from J; bases not matched to a gene: 2. The V gene's germline CDR1 is SGHTS and CDR2 YDEGEE. The CDR3 here is CASSLGTSGIYNEQFF. DNA of the CDR3: TGTGCCAGCAGCTTGGGGACTAGCGGGATTTACAATGAGCAGTTCTTC.

This chain joins TRBV5-8 and TRBJ2-5, with 12 bases that match TRBD1. The ends lost 4 bases at V and 4 bases at J; junction bases unmatched: 5. This CDR3 is 15 amino acids long. From germline, CDR1 is SGHTS and CDR2 YDEGEE. CDR3 nucleotide sequence: TGTGCCAGCAGCCTAGGGACAGGGGGCAGAGAGACCCAGTACTTC. This codes for CASSLGTGGRETQYF.